A single sample is the source of the 2 T cell receptor beta chains below, sequenced in a study of response to subunit inactivated influenza vaccine. TCRdb fed the RT-PCR reads into MiXCR, producing one record per CDR3 protein. This sample has under 950,000 distinct CDR3 sequences, with 21% found just once. The sample in question was PBMCs from blood, obtained about 5 days after vaccination. The receptor source for this set is a man aged 50 to 59 who received an inactivated influenza vaccine.

The chain is built from TRBV20-1 and TRBJ2-3; D possibly matches TRBD1 or TRBD2 (5 bases each). CDR1 and CDR2 from the germline V gene are DFQATT and SNEGSKA (reference sequence). The CDR3 spans 15 residues. Deletions cut 5 bases from V and 4 bases from J, with 19 bases between. CDR3 loop: CSASGTQGKSDTQYF. The CDR3 DNA reads TGCAGTGCTTCCGGGACCCAAGGAAAATCAGATACGCAGTATTTT.

This chain uses TRBV29-1 with TRBJ2-1; 11 nucleotides line up with TRBD2. Germline V gene sequence: CDR1 SQVTM, CDR2 ANQGSEA. V shed 6 bases and J 0 bases; nucleotides not matched to a gene: 4. The CDR3 consists of 15 residues. CDR3 nucleotide sequence: TGCAGCGTCGGGGGGACTAGCGGCTCCTACAATGAGCAGTTCTTC. Amino acids: CSVGGTSGSYNEQFF.